These 4 T cell receptor beta chains came from one sample sequenced in a study of neurological immune-mediated disorders. MiXCR was run by TCRdb on the 5' RACE reads, yielding one entry per CDR3 protein. The table records fewer than 20,000 distinct CDR3 sequences, roughly 9% of them present only once. The source material was CD8+ T cells from blood. These receptors originate from a man in his forties or fifties in good health.

This clonotype was seen ten or more times. The rearrangement joins TRBV7-2 to TRBJ2-1; tentatively, D is TRBD2 (6 bases). The CDR3 totals 15 residues. V dropped 5 bases and J dropped 8 bases, with 19 bases sitting between them. From germline, CDR1 is SGHTA and CDR2 FQGNSA. DNA for the CDR3: TGTGCCAGCAGCCGACTCGGGGGTTTTTCGGATGAGCAGTTCTTC. Protein product: CASSRLGGFSDEQFF. The whole variable domain, filled in from reference TRBV7-2 and TRBJ2-1, reads GAGVSQSPSNKVTEKGKDVELRCDPISGHTALYWYRQSLGQGLEFLIYFQGNSAPDKSGLPSDRFSAERTGGSVSTLTIQRTQQEDSAVYLCASSRLGGFSDEQFFGPGTRLTVL.

This clonotype occurred many times. A read error may account for a junction end that differs from germline. V and J are TRBV6-1 and TRBJ2-1; 13 nucleotides align to TRBD2. The CDR3 extends over 14 amino acids. CDR1 is MNHNS, CDR2 SASEGT, per germline. The CDR3 sequence is CATGTSGTYNERFF. CDR3 DNA: TGTGCCACCGGGACTAGCGGGACCTACAATGAGCGGTTCTTC.

About this clonotype itself: A much larger clone lies one base from this, so it may be a read error. The chain is built from TRBV28 and TRBJ2-5, with D possibly matching TRBD1 (6 bases). The CDR3 spans 14 residues. Germline V gene sequence: CDR1 MDHEN, CDR2 SYDVKM. CDR3 coding DNA: TGTGCCAGCATCGGACAGCTCGTTCAAGAGACCCTGTACTTC. Translation gives CASIGQLVQETLYF.

This clonotype has at least ten counts. The chain employs TRBV10-3 and TRBJ2-1; 10 bases agree with TRBD2. Trimming took 3 bases from V and 6 from J; bases not matched to a gene: 2. The germline V gene has CDR1 ENHRY and CDR2 SYGVKD. The CDR3 consists of 14 residues. The CDR3 spells CAISDRTSGNEQFF. CDR3 DNA sequence: TGTGCCATCAGTGACCGGACTAGCGGCAATGAGCAGTTCTTC.